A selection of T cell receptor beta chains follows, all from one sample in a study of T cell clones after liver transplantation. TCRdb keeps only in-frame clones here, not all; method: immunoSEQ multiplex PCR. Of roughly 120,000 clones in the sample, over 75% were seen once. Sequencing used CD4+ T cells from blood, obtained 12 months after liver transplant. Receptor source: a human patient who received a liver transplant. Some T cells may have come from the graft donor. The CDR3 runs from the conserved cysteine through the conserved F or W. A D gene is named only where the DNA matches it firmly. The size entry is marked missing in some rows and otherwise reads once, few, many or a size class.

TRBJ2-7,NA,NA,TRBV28,CASIHRGSGAYEQYF,TGTGCCAGCATCCATAGAGGGAGTGGCGCCTACGAGCAGTACTTC
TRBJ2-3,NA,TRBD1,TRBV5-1,CASSLDRAGADTQYF,TGCGCCAGCAGCCTCGACAGGGCTGGGGCAGATACGCAGTATTTT
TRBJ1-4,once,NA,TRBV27,CASSLLGSTNEKLFF,TGTGCCAGCAGCCTTCTGGGGTCAACTAATGAAAAACTGTTTTTT
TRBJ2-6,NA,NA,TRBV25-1,CASSAPGREANVLTF,TGTGCCAGCAGTGCCCCAGGCCGGGAGGCCAACGTCCTGACTTTC
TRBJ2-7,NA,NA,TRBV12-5,CASGLVVGPPREQYF,TGTGCTAGTGGTTTGGTGGTGGGGCCCCCACGGGAGCAGTACTTC
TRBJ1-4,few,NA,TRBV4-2,CASSQATGQNNEKLFF,TGTGCCAGCAGCCAAGCCACAGGGCAGAATAATGAAAAACTGTTTTTT
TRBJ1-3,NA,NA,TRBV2,CASRFSGNTIYF,TGTGCCAGCAGGTTCTCTGGAAACACCATATATTTT
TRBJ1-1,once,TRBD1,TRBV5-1,CASRSDRVVTEAFF,TGCGCCAGCAGGTCAGACAGGGTAGTTACTGAAGCTTTCTTT
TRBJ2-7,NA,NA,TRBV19,CASTPQGSGDQYF,TGTGCCAGTACCCCTCAAGGGTCGGGGGATCAGTACTTC
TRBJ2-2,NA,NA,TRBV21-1,CASSNRARTSGRQVLGELFF,TGTGCCAGCAGCAACCGGGCCAGGACTAGCGGGAGGCAAGTACTGGGGGAGCTGTTTTTT
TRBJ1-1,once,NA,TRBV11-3,CASSTKRVNTEAFF,TGTGCCAGCAGCACAAAACGGGTAAACACTGAAGCTTTCTTT
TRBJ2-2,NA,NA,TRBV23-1,CASSHKLRDSGTGELFF,TGCGCCAGCAGTCACAAACTCCGGGACAGCGGGACCGGGGAGCTGTTTTTT
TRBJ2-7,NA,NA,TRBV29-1,CSVDSRGSGEQYF,TGCAGCGTTGACAGCAGGGGATCGGGCGAGCAGTACTTC
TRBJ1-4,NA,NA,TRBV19,CASGVRREKLFF,TGTGCCAGTGGAGTGAGGAGGGAAAAACTGTTTTTT
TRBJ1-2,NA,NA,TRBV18,CASSPRRGDNYGYTF,TGTGCCAGCTCACCACGGAGGGGGGATAACTATGGCTACACCTTC
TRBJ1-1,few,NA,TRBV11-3,CASRAGYENTEAFF,TGTGCCAGCAGGGCAGGGTATGAGAACACTGAAGCTTTCTTT
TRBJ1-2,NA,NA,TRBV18,CASSPTQEDGYTF,TGTGCCAGCTCACCGACTCAAGAGGATGGCTACACCTTC
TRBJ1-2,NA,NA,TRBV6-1,CASSEGQNYGYTF,TGTGCCAGCAGTGAAGGACAGAACTATGGCTACACCTTC
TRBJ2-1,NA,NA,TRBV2,CASSHSGFSYNEQFF,TGTGCCAGCAGTCATAGCGGTTTCTCCTACAATGAGCAGTTCTTC
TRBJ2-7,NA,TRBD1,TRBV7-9,CASSPTSGQGDYEQYF,TGTGCCAGCAGCCCGACCTCGGGACAGGGTGACTACGAGCAGTACTTC
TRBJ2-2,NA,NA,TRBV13,CASSRKGNIGELFF,TGTGCCAGCAGCCGAAAGGGGAATATCGGGGAGCTGTTTTTT
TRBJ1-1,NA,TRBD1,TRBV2,CASVDRVNTEAFF,TGTGCCAGCGTCGACAGGGTGAACACTGAAGCTTTCTTT
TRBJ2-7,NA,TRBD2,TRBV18,CASSLTSGNSYEQYF,TGTGCCAGCTCCCTGACTAGCGGGAACTCCTACGAGCAGTACTTC
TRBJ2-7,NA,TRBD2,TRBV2,CASSGLAGTYEQYF,TGTGCCAGCAGTGGCCTAGCGGGAACCTACGAGCAGTACTTC
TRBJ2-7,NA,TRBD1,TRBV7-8,CASSLGQGVYEQYF,TGTGCCAGCAGCTTAGGACAGGGTGTCTACGAGCAGTACTTC
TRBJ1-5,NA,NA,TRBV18,CASSPFRGNQPQHF,TGTGCCAGCTCACCATTTAGGGGCAATCAGCCCCAGCATTTT
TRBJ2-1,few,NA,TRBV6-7,CASSYSKPGINEQFF,TGTGCCAGCAGTTACTCGAAGCCGGGGATTAATGAGCAGTTCTTC
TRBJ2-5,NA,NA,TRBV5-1,CASSWDNQETQYF,TGCGCCAGCAGCTGGGACAACCAAGAGACCCAGTACTTC
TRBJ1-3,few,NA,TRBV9,CASSVSSEAGNTIYF,TGTGCCAGCAGCGTAAGCTCAGAGGCTGGAAACACCATATATTTT
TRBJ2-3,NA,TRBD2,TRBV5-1,CASSFTSGTDTQYF,TGCGCCAGCAGCTTTACTAGCGGCACAGATACGCAGTATTTT
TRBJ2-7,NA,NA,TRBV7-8,CASSFGGGEQYF,TGTGCCAGCAGTTTCGGGGGTGGCGAGCAGTACTTC
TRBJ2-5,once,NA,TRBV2,CASSEALQGTQYF,TGTGCCAGCAGTGAAGCGCTTCAAGGGACCCAGTACTTC
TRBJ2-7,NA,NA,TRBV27,CASRARFPSSYEQYF,TGTGCCAGCAGGGCGCGGTTTCCCAGCTCCTACGAGCAGTACTTC
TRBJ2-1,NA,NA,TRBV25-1,CASSEPGENEQFF,TGTGCCAGCAGTGAGCCTGGGGAGAATGAGCAGTTCTTC
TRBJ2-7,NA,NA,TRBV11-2,CASSGPGVQYF,TGTGCCAGCAGCGGGCCGGGGGTGCAGTACTTC
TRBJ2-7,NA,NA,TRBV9,CASSPHRLSSYEQYF,TGTGCCAGCAGCCCACACAGACTTTCCTCCTACGAGCAGTACTTC
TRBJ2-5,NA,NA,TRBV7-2,CASTQNPGTETQYF,TGTGCCAGCACCCAAAATCCGGGTACGGAGACCCAGTACTTC
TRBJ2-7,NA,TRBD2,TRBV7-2,CASSLAGSGVAYEQYF,TGTGCCAGCAGCTTAGCGGGCAGCGGGGTAGCCTACGAGCAGTACTTC
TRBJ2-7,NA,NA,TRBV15,CATSRGRGAEQYF,TGTGCCACCAGCAGGGGCAGAGGTGCCGAGCAGTACTTC
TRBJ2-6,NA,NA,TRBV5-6,CASSLGSGANVLTF,TGTGCCAGCAGCTTGGGGTCTGGGGCCAACGTCCTGACTTTC
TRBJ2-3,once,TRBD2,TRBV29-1,CSVESAGGTTDTQYF,TGCAGCGTTGAGTCAGCGGGAGGCACCACAGATACGCAGTATTTT
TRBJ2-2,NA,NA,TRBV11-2,CASSLLGGPTGELFF,TGTGCCAGCAGCTTATTGGGGGGCCCCACCGGGGAGCTGTTTTTT